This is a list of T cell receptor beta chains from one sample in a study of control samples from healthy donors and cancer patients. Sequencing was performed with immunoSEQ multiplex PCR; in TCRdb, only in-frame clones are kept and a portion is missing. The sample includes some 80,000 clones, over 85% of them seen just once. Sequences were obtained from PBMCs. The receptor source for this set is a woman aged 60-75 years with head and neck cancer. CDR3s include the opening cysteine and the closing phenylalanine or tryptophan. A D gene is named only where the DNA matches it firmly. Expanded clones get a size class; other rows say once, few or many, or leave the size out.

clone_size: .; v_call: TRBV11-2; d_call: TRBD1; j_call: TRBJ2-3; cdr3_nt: TGTGCCAGCAGCCCCCGGGGCCCGGGACAGGGGGCAGATACGCAGTATTTT; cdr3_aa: CASSPRGPGQGADTQYF
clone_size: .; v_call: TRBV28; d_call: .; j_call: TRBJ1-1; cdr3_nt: TGTGCCAGCAGGCGGGAGTACACTGAAGCTTTCTTT; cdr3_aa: CASRREYTEAFF
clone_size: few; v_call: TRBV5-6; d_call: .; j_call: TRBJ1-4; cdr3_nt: TGTGCCAGCAGCCCGAGGTTTGGGGACGAAAAACTGTTTTTT; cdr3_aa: CASSPRFGDEKLFF
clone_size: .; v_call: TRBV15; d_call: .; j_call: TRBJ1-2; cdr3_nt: TGTGCCACCAGCAGAGAACATAACTATGGCTACACCTTC; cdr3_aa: CATSREHNYGYTF
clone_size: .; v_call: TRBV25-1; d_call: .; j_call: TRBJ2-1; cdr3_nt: TGTGCCACTACAGGATACAATGAGCAGTTCTTC; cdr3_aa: CATTGYNEQFF
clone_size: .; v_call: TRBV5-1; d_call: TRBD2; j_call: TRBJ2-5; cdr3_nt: TGCGCCAGCAGGGGGGAGCTAGCGGAATTCCAAGAGACCCAGTACTTC; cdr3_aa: CASRGELAEFQETQYF
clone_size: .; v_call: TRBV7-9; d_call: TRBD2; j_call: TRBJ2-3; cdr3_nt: TGTGCCAGCAGCCGAGCATATGAGCGGGGTAGCACAGATACGCAGTATTTT; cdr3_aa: CASSRAYERGSTDTQYF
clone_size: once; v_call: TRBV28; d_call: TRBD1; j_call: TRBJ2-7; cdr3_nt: TGTGCCAGCAGCCCCGGGACAGGGTACTACGAGCAGTACTTC; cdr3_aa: CASSPGTGYYEQYF
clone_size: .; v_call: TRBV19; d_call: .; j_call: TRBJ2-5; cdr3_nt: TGTGCCAGTGGGGACCCGCGGCAGGTTAGACAGACCCAGTACTTC; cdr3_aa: CASGDPRQVRQTQYF
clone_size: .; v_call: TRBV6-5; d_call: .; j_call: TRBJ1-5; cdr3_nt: TGTGCCAGCAGTTACTCGAAAGAGACGCCCCAGCATTTT; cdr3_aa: CASSYSKETPQHF
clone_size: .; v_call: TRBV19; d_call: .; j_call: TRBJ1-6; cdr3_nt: TGTGCCAGTAGTACCCGGGGGCAGGTTTACTCACCCCTCCACTTT; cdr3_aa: CASSTRGQVYSPLHF
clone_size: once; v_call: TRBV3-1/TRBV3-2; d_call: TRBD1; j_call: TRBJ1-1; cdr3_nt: TGTGCCAGCAGCCGGACAGGGGGCAACACTGAAGCTTTCTTT; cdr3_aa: CASSRTGGNTEAFF
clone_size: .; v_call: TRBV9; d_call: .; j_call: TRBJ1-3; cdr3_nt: TGTGCCAGCAGCCAAATGGGGGGTAATACTGGAAACACCATATATTTT; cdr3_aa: CASSQMGGNTGNTIYF
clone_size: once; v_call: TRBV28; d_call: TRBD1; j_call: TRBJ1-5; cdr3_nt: TGTGCCAGCACCCGGGCAGGGGGGTTGGGCCAGCCCCAGCATTTT; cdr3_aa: CASTRAGGLGQPQHF
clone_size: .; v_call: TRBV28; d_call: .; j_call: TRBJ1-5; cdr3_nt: TGTGCCGGAAACAGGGCCTCTGGCAATCAGCCCCAGCATTTT; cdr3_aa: CAGNRASGNQPQHF
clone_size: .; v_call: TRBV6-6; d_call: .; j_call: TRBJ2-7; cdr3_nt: TGTGCCAGCAGCAATATGAAGTACGAGCAGTACTTC; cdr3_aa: CASSNMKYEQYF
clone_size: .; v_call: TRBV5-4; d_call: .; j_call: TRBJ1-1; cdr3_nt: TGTGCCAGCAGCTTCACAGGGAGGAACACTGAAGCTTTCTTT; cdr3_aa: CASSFTGRNTEAFF
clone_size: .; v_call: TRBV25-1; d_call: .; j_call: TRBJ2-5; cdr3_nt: TGTGCCAGCAGTAAAGGGGAAACACCCACCCAAGAGACCCAGTACTTC; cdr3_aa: CASSKGETPTQETQYF
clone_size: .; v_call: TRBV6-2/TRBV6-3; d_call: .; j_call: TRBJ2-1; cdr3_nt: TGTGCCAGCAGTTGGGCCTTAGGGGAGACCACCTACAATGAGCAGTTCTTC; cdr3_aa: CASSWALGETTYNEQFF
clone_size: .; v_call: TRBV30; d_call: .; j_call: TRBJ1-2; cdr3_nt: TGTGCCTGGAGTACGACCGGGGCAAGTGAATCTATGGGCTACACCTTC; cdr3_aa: CAWSTTGASESMGYTF
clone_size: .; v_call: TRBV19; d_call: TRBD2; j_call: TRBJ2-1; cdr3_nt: TGTGCCAGTAGTATTTTCAGGGCACGGGAGGGCAATGAGCAGTTCTTC; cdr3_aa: CASSIFRAREGNEQFF
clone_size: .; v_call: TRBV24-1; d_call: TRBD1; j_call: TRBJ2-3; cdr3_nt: TGTGCCACCAGCGGCCGGGACAGGGGGCTAGATACGCAGTATTTT; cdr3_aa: CATSGRDRGLDTQYF
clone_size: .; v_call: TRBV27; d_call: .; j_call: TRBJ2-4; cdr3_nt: TGTGCCAGCAGTCCCAGGACCCTAGCCAAAAACATTCAGTACTTC; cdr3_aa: CASSPRTLAKNIQYF
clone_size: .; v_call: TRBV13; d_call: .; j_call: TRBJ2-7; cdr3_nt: TGTGCCAGCAGCTTAATGTACAGATCCTACGAGCAGTACTTC; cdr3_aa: CASSLMYRSYEQYF
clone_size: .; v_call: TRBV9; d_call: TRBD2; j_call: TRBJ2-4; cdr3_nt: TGTGCCAGCAGCGCCGGACTAGCGGGCGATGGGGCCAAAAACATTCAGTACTTC; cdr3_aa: CASSAGLAGDGAKNIQYF
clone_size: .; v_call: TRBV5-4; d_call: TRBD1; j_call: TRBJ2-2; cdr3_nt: TGTGCCAGCAGCCCGACAGGGACCACCGGGGAGCTGTTTTTT; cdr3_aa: CASSPTGTTGELFF
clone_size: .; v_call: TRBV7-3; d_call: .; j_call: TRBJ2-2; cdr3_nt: TGTGCCAGCAGCCAGGCGGGGGCCACCGGGGAGCTGTTTTTT; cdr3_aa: CASSQAGATGELFF
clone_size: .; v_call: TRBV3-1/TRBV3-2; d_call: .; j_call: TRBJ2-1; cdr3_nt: TGTGCCAGCAGCCGGGAGACTAGGTCGCAGTTCTTC; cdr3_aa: CASSRETRSQFF
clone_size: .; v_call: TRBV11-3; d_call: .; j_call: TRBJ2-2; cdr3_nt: TGTGCCAGCAGCTTAGGGACTACCGGGGAGCTGTTTTTT; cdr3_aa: CASSLGTTGELFF
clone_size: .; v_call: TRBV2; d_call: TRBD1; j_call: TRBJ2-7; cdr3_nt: TGTGCCAGCATACCGGGACAGGGATTACCGTCGGCCCCTTTC; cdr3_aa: CASIPGQGLPSAPF
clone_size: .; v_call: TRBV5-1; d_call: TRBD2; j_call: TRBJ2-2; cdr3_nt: TGCGCCAGCACCTCGCTCCTAGCGGGAGGGAACACCGGGGAGCTGTTTTTT; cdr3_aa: CASTSLLAGGNTGELFF
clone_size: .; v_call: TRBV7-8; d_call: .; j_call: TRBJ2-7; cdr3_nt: TGTGCCAGCAGCTTAGATCGACCCTACGAGCAGTACTTC; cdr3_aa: CASSLDRPYEQYF
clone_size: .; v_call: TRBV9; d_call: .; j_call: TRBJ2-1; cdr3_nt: TGTGCCAGCAGCCCCGCGGACTTTTACGATGAGCAGTTCTTC; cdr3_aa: CASSPADFYDEQFF
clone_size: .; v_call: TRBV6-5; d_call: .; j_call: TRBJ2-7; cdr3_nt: TGTGCCAGCAGACAAACAGGGCCACACGAGCAGTACTTC; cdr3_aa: CASRQTGPHEQYF
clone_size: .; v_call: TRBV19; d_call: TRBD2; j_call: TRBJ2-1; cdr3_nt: TGTGCCAGTAGTAAACTGGCTAGCGGTACATACAATGAGCAGTTCTTC; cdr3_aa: CASSKLASGTYNEQFF
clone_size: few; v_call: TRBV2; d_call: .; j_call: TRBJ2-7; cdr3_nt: TGTGCCAGCAGTGACCCCGGAACCCTCGGCTCCTACGAGCAGTACTTC; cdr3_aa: CASSDPGTLGSYEQYF
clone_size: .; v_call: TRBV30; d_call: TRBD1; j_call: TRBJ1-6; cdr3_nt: TGTGCCTGGAGTGTAGGGACAGGGCCTAATTCACCCCTCCACTTT; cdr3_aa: CAWSVGTGPNSPLHF
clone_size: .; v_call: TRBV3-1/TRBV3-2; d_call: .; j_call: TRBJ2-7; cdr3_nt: TGTGCCAGCAGCCAAGAATCGAATAAGGCCGAGCAGTACTTC; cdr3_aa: CASSQESNKAEQYF
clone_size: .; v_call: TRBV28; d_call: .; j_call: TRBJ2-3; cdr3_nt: TGTGCCAGCAGTTTCTTTACAGGGTGGGATACGCAGTATTTT; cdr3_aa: CASSFFTGWDTQYF
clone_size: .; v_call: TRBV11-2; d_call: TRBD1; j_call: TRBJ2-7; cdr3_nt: TGTGCCAGCAGCTTCACGGACAGGGCCGACTACGAGCAGTACTTC; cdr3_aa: CASSFTDRADYEQYF
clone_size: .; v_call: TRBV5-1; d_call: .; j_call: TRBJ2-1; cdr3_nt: TGCGCCAGCAGCTTAAACTACAATGAGCAGTTCTTC; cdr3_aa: CASSLNYNEQFF
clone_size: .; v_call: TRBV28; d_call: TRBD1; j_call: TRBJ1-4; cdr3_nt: TGTGCCAGCAGTCCACCGGGACAGGGATTCTCAACTAATGAAAAACTGTTTTTT; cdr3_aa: CASSPPGQGFSTNEKLFF
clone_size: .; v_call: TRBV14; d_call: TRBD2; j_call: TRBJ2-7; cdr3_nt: TGTGCCAGCAGCCGAGGGACTAGCGGATCCTACGAGCAGTACTTC; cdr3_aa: CASSRGTSGSYEQYF
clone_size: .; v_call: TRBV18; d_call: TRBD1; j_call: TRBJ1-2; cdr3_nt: TGTGCCAGCTCACCAGAGACAGGGTATGGCTACACCTTC; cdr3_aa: CASSPETGYGYTF
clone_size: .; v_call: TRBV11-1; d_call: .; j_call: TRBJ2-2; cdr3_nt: TGTGCCAGCACCCAGACGCGCGGAGCGAACACCGGGGAGCTGTTTTTT; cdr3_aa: CASTQTRGANTGELFF
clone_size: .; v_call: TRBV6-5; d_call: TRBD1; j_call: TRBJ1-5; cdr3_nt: TGTGCCAGCAGAGGGACAGCCGATAGCAATCAGCCCCAGCATTTT; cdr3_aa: CASRGTADSNQPQHF
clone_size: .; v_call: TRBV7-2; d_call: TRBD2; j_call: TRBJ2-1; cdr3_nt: TGTGCCAGCAGCTTCCCGGGAGGTGGCGGGGGCTACAATGAGCAGTTCTTC; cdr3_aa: CASSFPGGGGGYNEQFF
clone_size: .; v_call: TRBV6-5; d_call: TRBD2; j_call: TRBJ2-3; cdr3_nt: TGTGCCAGCAGTCGCCGGACTAGCGGCACAGATACGCAGTATTTT; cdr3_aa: CASSRRTSGTDTQYF
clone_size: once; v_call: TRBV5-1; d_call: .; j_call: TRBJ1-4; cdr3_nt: TGCGCCAGCAGCTTACAGGGTAATGAAAAACTGTTTTTT; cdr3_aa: CASSLQGNEKLFF
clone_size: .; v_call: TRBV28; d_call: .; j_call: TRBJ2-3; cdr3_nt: TGTGCCAGCAGTTTAGGCGTAGGGGATTGGGCGACAGATACGCAGTATTTT; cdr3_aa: CASSLGVGDWATDTQYF
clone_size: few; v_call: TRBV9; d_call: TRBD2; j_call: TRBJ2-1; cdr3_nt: TGTGCCAGCAGCAGGACCAGCGGGAGGGGGGCTCTTGAGCAGTTCTTC; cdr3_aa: CASSRTSGRGALEQFF
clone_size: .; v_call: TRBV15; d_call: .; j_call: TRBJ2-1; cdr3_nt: TGTGCCACCAGCAGAGATCAGGCAGGGTACAATGAGCAGTTCTTC; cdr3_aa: CATSRDQAGYNEQFF
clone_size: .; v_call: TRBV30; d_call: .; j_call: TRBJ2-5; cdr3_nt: TGTGCCTGGAGCGGCAGACAAGAGACCCAGTACTTC; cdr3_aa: CAWSGRQETQYF
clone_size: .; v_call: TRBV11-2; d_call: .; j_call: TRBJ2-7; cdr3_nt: TGTGCCAGCAGCCATACCTACGAGCAGTACTTC; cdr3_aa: CASSHTYEQYF